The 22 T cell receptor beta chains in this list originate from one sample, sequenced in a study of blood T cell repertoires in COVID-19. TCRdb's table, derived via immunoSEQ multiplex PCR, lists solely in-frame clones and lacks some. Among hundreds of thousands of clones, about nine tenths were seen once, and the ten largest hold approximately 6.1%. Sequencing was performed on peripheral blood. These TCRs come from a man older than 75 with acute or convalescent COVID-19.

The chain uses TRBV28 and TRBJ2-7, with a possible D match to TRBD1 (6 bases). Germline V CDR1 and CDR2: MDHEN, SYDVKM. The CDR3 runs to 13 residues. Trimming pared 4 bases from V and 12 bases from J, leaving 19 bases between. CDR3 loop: CASSSLMRGRMYF. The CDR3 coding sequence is TGTGCCAGCAGTTCTCTAATGAGGGGGAGAATGTACTTC.

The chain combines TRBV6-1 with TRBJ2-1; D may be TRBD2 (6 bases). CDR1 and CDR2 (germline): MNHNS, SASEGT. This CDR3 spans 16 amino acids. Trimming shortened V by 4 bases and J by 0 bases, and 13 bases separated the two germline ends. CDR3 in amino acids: CASSGSAGPSYNEQFF. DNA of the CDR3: TGTGCCAGCAGTGGGTCGGCGGGGCCCTCCTACAATGAGCAGTTCTTC.

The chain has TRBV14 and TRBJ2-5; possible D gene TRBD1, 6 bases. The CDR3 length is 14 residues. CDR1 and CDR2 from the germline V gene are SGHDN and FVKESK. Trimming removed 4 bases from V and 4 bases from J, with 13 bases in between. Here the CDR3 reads CASSLLQGGETQYF. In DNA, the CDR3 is TGTGCCAGCAGCCTCCTTCAAGGGGGAGAGACCCAGTACTTC.

CDR3: CASSLQLGGGIAPDTQYF. The CDR3 DNA sequence: TGTGCCAGCAGCTTACAACTAGGGGGCGGGATAGCCCCAGATACGCAGTATTTT. This sequence joins TRBV7-9 and TRBJ2-3, with a tentative D call TRBD1 (7 bases). CDR1 is SEHNR and CDR2 is FQNEAQ in the germline V gene (reference sequence). CDR3 length: 18 residues. Trimming took 2 bases from V and 4 from J, leaving 22 bases between them.

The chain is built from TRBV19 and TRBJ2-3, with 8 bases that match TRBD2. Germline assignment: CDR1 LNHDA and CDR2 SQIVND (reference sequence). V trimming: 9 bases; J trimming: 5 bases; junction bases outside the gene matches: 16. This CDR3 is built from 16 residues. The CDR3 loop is CASHDGGAGEGDTQYF. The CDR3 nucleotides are TGTGCCAGCCATGACGGCGGAGCGGGGGAGGGAGATACGCAGTATTTT.

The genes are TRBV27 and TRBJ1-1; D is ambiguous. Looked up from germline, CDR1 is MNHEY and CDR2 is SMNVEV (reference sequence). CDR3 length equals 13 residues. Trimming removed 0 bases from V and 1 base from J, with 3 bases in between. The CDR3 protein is CASSLSRNTEAFF. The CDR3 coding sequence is TGTGCCAGCAGTTTATCTAGGAACACTGAAGCTTTCTTT.

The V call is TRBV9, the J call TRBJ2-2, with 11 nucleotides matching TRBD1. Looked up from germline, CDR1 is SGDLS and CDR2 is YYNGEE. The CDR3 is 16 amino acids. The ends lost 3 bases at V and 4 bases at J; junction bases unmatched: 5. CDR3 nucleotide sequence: TGTGCCAGCAGCGGTGGACAGGGGGCGCCCACCGGGGAGCTGTTTTTT. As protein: CASSGGQGAPTGELFF.

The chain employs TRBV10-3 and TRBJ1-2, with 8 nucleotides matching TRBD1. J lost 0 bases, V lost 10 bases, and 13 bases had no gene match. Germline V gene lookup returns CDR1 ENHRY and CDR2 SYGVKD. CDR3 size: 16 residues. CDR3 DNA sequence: TGTGCCACTTCGGGACAGGCCTTACCCTCTAACTATGGCTACACCTTC. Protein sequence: CATSGQALPSNYGYTF.

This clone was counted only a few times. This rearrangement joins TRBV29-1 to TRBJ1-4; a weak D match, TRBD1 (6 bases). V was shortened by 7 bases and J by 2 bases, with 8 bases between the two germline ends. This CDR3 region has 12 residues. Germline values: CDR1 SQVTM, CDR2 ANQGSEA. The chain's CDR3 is CSAGQTNEKLFF. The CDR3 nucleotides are TGCAGCGCCGGACAGACTAATGAAAAACTGTTTTTT.

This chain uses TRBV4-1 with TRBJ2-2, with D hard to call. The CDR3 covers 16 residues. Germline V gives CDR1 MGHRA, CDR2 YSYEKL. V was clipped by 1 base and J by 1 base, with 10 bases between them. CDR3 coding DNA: TGCGCCAGCAGCCAAGGTATCACTGAGAACACCGGGGAGCTGTTTTTT. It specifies CASSQGITENTGELFF.

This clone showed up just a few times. CDR3 coding DNA: TGTGCCAGCAGCTTGGTCGGTAAAGGGGCTAGCAATCAGCCCCAGCATTTT. Translation gives CASSLVGKGASNQPQHF. The rearrangement joins TRBV5-8 to TRBJ1-5, with D perhaps matching TRBD1 (5 bases). Germline CDR1 SGHTS, CDR2 YDEGEE. The V end lost 0 bases, the J end lost 0 bases, and 13 bases lay between the germline ends. CDR3 length equals 17 residues.

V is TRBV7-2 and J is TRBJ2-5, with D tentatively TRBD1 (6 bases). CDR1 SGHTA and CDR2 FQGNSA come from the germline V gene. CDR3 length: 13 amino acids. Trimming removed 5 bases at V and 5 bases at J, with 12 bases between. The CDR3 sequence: CASSQDRRETQYF. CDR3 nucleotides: TGTGCCAGCAGCCAAGACAGGAGGGAGACCCAGTACTTC.

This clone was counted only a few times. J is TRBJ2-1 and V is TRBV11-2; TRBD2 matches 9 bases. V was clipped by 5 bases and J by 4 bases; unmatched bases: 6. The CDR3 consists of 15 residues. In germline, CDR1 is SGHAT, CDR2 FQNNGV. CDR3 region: CASSRQREAYNEQFF. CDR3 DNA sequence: TGTGCCAGCAGCCGCCAGCGGGAGGCATACAATGAGCAGTTCTTC.

This CDR3 is CATSDPGQGFSSKQYF. The CDR3 DNA is TGTGCCACCAGTGACCCCGGACAGGGGTTTTCGAGCAAGCAGTACTTC. V and J are TRBV24-1 and TRBJ2-7; 9 bases line up with TRBD1. Germline CDR1 and CDR2: KGHDR and SFDVKD. The V and J ends lost 4 bases and 8 bases, in that order; junction bases with no gene match: 14. This CDR3 is built from 16 residues.

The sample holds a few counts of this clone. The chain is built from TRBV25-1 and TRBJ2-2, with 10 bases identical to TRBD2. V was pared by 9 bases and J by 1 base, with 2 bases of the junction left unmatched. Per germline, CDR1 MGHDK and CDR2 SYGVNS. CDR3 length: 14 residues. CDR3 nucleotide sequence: TGTGCCAGTAGCGGGAGGCAGAACACCGGGGAGCTGTTTTTT. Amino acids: CASSGRQNTGELFF. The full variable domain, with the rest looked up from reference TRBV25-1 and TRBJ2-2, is EADIYQTPRYLVIGTGKKITLECSQTMGHDKMYWYQQDPGMELHLIHYSYGVNSTEKGDLSSESTVSRIRTEHFPLTLESARPSHTSQYLCASSGRQNTGELFFGEGSRLTVL.

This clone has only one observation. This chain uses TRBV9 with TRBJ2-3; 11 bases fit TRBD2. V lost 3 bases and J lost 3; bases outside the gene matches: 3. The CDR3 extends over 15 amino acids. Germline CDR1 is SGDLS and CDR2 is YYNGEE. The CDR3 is CASSATSGITDTQYF. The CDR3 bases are TGTGCCAGCAGCGCGACTAGCGGGATAACAGATACGCAGTATTTT.

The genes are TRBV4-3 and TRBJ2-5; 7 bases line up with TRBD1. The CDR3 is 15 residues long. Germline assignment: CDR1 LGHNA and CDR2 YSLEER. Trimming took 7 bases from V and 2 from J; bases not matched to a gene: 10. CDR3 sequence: CASNRGQGVQETQYF. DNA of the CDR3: TGCGCCAGCAACCGCGGGCAGGGGGTTCAAGAGACCCAGTACTTC.

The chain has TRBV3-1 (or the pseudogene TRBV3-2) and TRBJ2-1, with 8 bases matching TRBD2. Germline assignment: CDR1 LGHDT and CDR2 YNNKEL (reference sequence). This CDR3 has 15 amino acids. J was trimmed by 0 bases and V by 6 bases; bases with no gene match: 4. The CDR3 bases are TGTGCCAGCAGACTAAGCGGGAGCTCCTACAATGAGCAGTTCTTC. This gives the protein CASRLSGSSYNEQFF.

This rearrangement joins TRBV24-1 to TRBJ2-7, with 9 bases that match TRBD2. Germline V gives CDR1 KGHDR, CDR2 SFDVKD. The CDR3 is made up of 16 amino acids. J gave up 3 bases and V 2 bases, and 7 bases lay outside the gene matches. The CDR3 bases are TGTGCCACCAGTGATTCCCCAGAGACTAGCGGCTACGAGCAGTACGTC. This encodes CATSDSPETSGYEQYV.

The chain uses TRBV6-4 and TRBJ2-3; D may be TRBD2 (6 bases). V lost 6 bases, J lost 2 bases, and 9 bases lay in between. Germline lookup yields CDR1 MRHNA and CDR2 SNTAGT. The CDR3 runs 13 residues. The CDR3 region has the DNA TGTGCCAGCAGCCGGGAGCTCACAGATACGCAGTATTTT. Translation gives CASSRELTDTQYF.

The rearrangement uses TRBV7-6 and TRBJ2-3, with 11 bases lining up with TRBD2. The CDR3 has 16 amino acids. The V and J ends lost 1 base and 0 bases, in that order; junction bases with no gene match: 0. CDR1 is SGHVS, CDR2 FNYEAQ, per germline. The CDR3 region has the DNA TGTGCCAGCAGCTTAGGGACTAGCGGGAGCACAGATACGCAGTATTTT. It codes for CASSLGTSGSTDTQYF.

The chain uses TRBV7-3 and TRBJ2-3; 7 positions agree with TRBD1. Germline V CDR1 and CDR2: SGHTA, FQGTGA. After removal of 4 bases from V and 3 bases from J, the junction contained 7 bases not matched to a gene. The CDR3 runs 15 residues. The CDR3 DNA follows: TGTGCCAGCAGCTCAGGGACAGTTCTGACAGATACGCAGTATTTT. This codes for CASSSGTVLTDTQYF. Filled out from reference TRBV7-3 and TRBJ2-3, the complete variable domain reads GAGVSQTPSNKVTEKGKYVELRCDPISGHTALYWYRQSLGQGPEFLIYFQGTGAADDSGLPNDRFFAVRPEGSVSTLKIQRTERGDSAVYLCASSSGTVLTDTQYFGPGTRLTVL.